The 31 T cell receptor beta chains below come from one sample, sequenced in a study of blood T cell repertoires in COVID-19. Method: immunoSEQ multiplex PCR; TCRdb's copy keeps in-frame clones and lacks some. This repertoire shows tens of thousands of clones, about three quarters found once; its top ten account for 15% to 20%. The specimen sequenced was peripheral blood. These receptors were taken from a human donor with active or convalescent COVID-19. The donor label of this sample is uncertain.

CDR3 nucleotides: TGTGCCAGTAGTTACAGGGGCAATCAGCCCCAGCATTTT. This encodes CASSYRGNQPQHF. The chain carries TRBV19 and TRBJ1-5; a possible D gene is TRBD1 (6 bases). The CDR3 sequence is 13 residues long. V was cut by 5 bases and J by 2 bases, with 7 bases left in between. Germline assignment: CDR1 LNHDA and CDR2 SQIVND (reference sequence).

This sequence joins TRBV27 and TRBJ2-7; no definite D call. The CDR3 consists of 14 residues. The V gene lost 7 bases and the J gene lost 2 bases, with 15 bases spanning the gap. CDR1 is MNHEY and CDR2 is SMNVEV in the germline V gene (reference sequence). Here the CDR3 DNA reads TGTGCCAGCACCCTAACGCCCTTCACCTACGAGCAGTACTTC. It specifies CASTLTPFTYEQYF.

CDR3 nucleotides: TGTGCCAGCAGGCGGGACAGGGGCGGCACCGGGGAGCTGTTTTTT. Protein product: CASRRDRGGTGELFF. J is TRBJ2-2 and V is TRBV2, with 10 bases identical to TRBD1. V dropped 6 bases and J dropped 4; count of bases not matched to a gene: 5. The CDR3 is 15 amino acids. Germline CDR1 and CDR2: SNHLY and FYNNEI.

Comments on this clone: A read error may produce the germline difference seen at one junction end. The chain uses TRBV29-1 and TRBJ1-1, with a weak D call TRBD1 (6 bases). The V gene's germline CDR1 is SQVTM and CDR2 ANQGSEA. This CDR3 has 13 amino acids. The CDR3 region is CSVVGAGEAEAFF. The CDR3 nucleotides read TGCAGTGTTGTGGGGGCGGGGGAGGCTGAAGCTTTCTTT.

The chain carries TRBV27 and TRBJ2-7; 12 bases agree with TRBD2. Germline CDR1 MNHEY, CDR2 SMNVEV (reference sequence). With 5 bases clipped from V and 7 bases from J, the junction kept 9 bases outside the gene matches. CDR3 size: 15 residues. In nucleotides, the CDR3 is TGTGCCAGCAGTATTGGACTAGCGGGATTGAGGGAGCAGTACTTC. It is translated as CASSIGLAGLREQYF.

The chain employs TRBV4-2 and TRBJ2-7; D gene ambiguous. The V and J ends lost 0 bases and 2 bases respectively, with 11 bases between them. Germline V gives CDR1 LGHNA, CDR2 YNFKEQ. CDR3 length: 15 residues. CDR3 in DNA: TGTGCCAGCAGCCAAGAACGGAACGCGGCCTACGAGCAGTACTTC. Translated: CASSQERNAAYEQYF.

The V call is TRBV20-1, the J call TRBJ1-4; D not resolved. The V end lost 3 bases, the J end lost 3 bases, and 17 bases lay between the germline ends. CDR1 DFQATT and CDR2 SNEGSKA come from the germline V gene (reference sequence). The CDR3 is 16 residues long. The CDR3 here is CSASDPTKAANEKLFF. The CDR3 DNA reads as TGCAGTGCTAGTGACCCTACAAAGGCGGCTAATGAAAAACTGTTTTTT.

The V gene is TRBV29-1, the J gene TRBJ2-2; 10 nucleotides line up with TRBD2. Trimming at V came to 3 bases and at J to 1 base, leaving 11 bases not matched to a gene. The CDR3 runs 18 residues. Germline V lookup: CDR1 SQVTM, CDR2 ANQGSEA. CDR3: CSVDALQREGLNTGELFF. The CDR3 DNA reads TGCAGCGTTGACGCGCTCCAGCGGGAGGGCCTGAACACCGGGGAGCTGTTTTTT.

This sequence joins TRBV12-3 or TRBV12-4 and TRBJ1-2; a possible D gene is TRBD1 (6 bases). The V and J ends lost 0 bases and 4 bases respectively, with 6 bases between them. The CDR3 has 13 amino acids. The CDR3, as DNA: TGTGCCAGCAGTTTAGCCAGGGGCTATGGCTACACCTTC. It is translated as CASSLARGYGYTF.

The chain couples TRBV6-2 or TRBV6-3 to TRBJ1-4; D ambiguous. Germline-derived CDR1 and CDR2 are MNHEY and SVGEGT. This CDR3 has 12 amino acids. V lost 5 bases to trimming and J lost 16 bases, with 17 bases between them. The CDR3 here is CASSPGGRPQFF. CDR3 DNA sequence: TGTGCCAGCAGTCCCGGAGGCAGGCCCCAGTTTTTT.

V gene TRBV6-5 combines with J gene TRBJ2-7, with D tentatively TRBD2 (7 bases). This CDR3 contains 15 residues. Trimming removed 0 bases from V and 2 bases from J, with 11 bases in between. Germline V gene data show CDR1 as MNHEY and CDR2 as SVGAGI. CDR3 nucleotides: TGTGCCAGCAGTTACTCCGGGGGGCAGACCTACGAGCAGTACTTC. Residues: CASSYSGGQTYEQYF.

This clone has just a few counts. The rearrangement uses TRBV6-1 and TRBJ1-2, with 9 bases aligning to TRBD1. The CDR3 extends over 16 amino acids. Germline V gene data show CDR1 as MNHNS and CDR2 as SASEGT. J lost 1 base, V lost 2 bases, and 5 bases had no gene match. The CDR3 nucleotides are TGTGCCAGCAGTGAAAGGGGGGACAGGGATAACTATGGCTACACCTTC. Protein sequence: CASSERGDRDNYGYTF.

The chain carries TRBV7-8 and TRBJ2-7; D is possibly TRBD2 (5 bases). Germline lookup yields CDR1 SGHVS and CDR2 FQNEAQ. The CDR3 has 14 amino acids. Trimming left V 4 bases short and J 7 bases short, with 17 bases between. CDR3 nucleotide sequence: TGTGCCAGCAGCTCTCGGGCCTTGTCGGGAGAGCAGTACTTC. Translation: CASSSRALSGEQYF.

V is TRBV24-1 and J is TRBJ2-7, with D maybe TRBD1 (6 bases). V shed 3 bases and J shed 3 bases, with 14 bases lying between them. Germline CDR1 is KGHDR and CDR2 is SFDVKD. The CDR3 has 15 residues. CDR3 sequence (DNA): TGTGCCACCAGTGATAAGGACAGCCAAAGCTACGAGCAGTACTTC. The encoded protein is CATSDKDSQSYEQYF.

This rearrangement joins TRBV5-4 to TRBJ2-1; TRBD2 matches at 9 bases. Per germline, CDR1 SGHNT and CDR2 YYREEE (reference sequence). CDR3 length: 15 amino acids. V was pared by 4 bases and J by 4 bases, with 6 bases of the junction left unmatched. The CDR3 spells CASSVSGSKYNEQFF. For the CDR3, the DNA is TGTGCCAGCAGCGTTAGCGGGAGTAAGTACAATGAGCAGTTCTTC. Full variable domain (remainder filled in from reference TRBV5-4 and TRBJ2-1): ETGVTQSPTHLIKTRGQQVTLRCSSQSGHNTVSWYQQALGQGPQFIFQYYREEENGRGNFPPRFSGLQFPNYSSELNVNALELDDSALYLCASSVSGSKYNEQFFGPGTRLTVL.

The chain recombines TRBV18 with TRBJ2-2; 8 nucleotides line up with TRBD2. With 4 bases clipped from V and 7 bases from J, the junction kept 11 bases outside the gene matches. CDR1 and CDR2 (germline): KGHSH, LQKENI. The CDR3 is made up of 16 amino acids. The CDR3 is CASSRSQREWNGELFF. DNA of the CDR3: TGTGCCAGCTCACGTTCTCAGCGGGAGTGGAACGGGGAGCTGTTTTTT.

The rearrangement joins TRBV21-1 to TRBJ2-1; TRBD2 was called by the table and not checked on the DNA. TRBV21-1 is an annotated pseudogene. The CDR3 has 16 amino acids. The CDR3 bases are TGTGCCAGCAGCAAAACTAGCGGGAGAGCCTACAATGAGCAGTTCTTC. Protein product: CASSKTSGRAYNEQFF.

V is TRBV5-1 and J is TRBJ2-1; no reliable D call. Germline V gene lookup returns CDR1 SGHRS and CDR2 YFSETQ. Between the trimmed V and J ends, which lost 0 bases and 5 bases, there was a span of 9 bases. The CDR3 has 14 amino acids. The CDR3 sequence is CASSLDGLDNEQFF. The CDR3 DNA reads TGCGCCAGCAGCTTGGATGGCCTGGACAATGAGCAGTTCTTC.

The chain has TRBV12-3 or TRBV12-4 and TRBJ2-1; D remains unclear. Between the trimmed V and J ends, which lost 2 bases and 8 bases, there was a span of 4 bases. The CDR3 spans 11 residues. The CDR3 bases are TGTGCCAGCAGTTTATTCGATGAGCAGTTCTTC. As protein: CASSLFDEQFF.

The rearrangement uses TRBV29-1 and TRBJ2-7; 9 nucleotides match TRBD1. Germline V gene data show CDR1 as SQVTM and CDR2 as ANQGSEA. Germline trimming cut 1 base from V and 4 bases from J; bases unmatched to any gene: 2. The CDR3 has 13 amino acids. CDR3 loop: CSVEGQGGYEQYF. The CDR3, as DNA: TGCAGCGTTGAAGGACAGGGGGGTTACGAGCAGTACTTC.

The chain uses TRBV27 and TRBJ2-2, with 7 bases fitting TRBD1. J lost 5 bases, V lost 2 bases, and 2 bases had no gene match. The CDR3 runs 14 residues. In germline, CDR1 is MNHEY, CDR2 SMNVEV (reference sequence). The CDR3 coding sequence is TGTGCCAGCAGTTTACCGACAGGGACCGGGGAGCTGTTTTTT. It encodes CASSLPTGTGELFF.

This chain connects TRBV5-6 to TRBJ2-3; TRBD1 matches at 12 bases. The CDR3 spans 15 residues. The V gene's germline CDR1 is SGHDT and CDR2 YYEEEE. V lost 4 bases to trimming and J lost 9 bases; unmatched junction nucleotides: 9. CDR3 DNA: TGTGCCAGCAGCCGGAGAACGGGACAGGGGGCGACGCAGTATTTT. Its protein is CASSRRTGQGATQYF.

V usage is TRBV14 and J usage is TRBJ2-3; possibly TRBD1 for D (6 bases). V gave up 3 bases and J gave up 4 bases, with 14 bases separating them. CDR3 length: 15 amino acids. From germline, CDR1 is SGHDN and CDR2 FVKESK. In DNA form, the CDR3 reads TGTGCCAGCAGCCAGCAGGACAGAATGTCAGATACGCAGTATTTT. Protein: CASSQQDRMSDTQYF.

This clone was recorded once. The chain joins TRBV9 to TRBJ1-1; D is unresolved. CDR1 SGDLS and CDR2 YYNGEE come from the germline V gene. The CDR3 has 13 amino acids. The V gene lost 2 bases and the J gene lost 3 bases, with 8 bases spanning the gap. The CDR3 here is CASSVGLHTEAFF. As DNA, the CDR3 is TGTGCCAGCAGCGTTGGCCTTCACACTGAAGCTTTCTTT. The full variable domain, completed using reference TRBV9 and TRBJ1-1, is DSGVTQTPKHLITATGQRVTLRCSPRSGDLSVYWYQQSLDQGLQFLIQYYNGEERAKGNILERFSAQQFPDLHSELNLSSLELGDSALYFCASSVGLHTEAFFGQGTRLTVV.

The chain uses TRBV28 and TRBJ1-6; 8 bases line up with TRBD1. The germline CDR1 and CDR2 sequences are MDHEN and SYDVKM. The CDR3 spans 13 residues. V lost 7 bases, J lost 10 bases, and 6 bases stayed unmatched. This CDR3 is CASIGQGGSPLHF. CDR3 in DNA: TGTGCCAGCATCGGACAGGGAGGATCACCCCTCCACTTT.

The CDR3 protein is CASSLRRADTQYF. The CDR3 bases are TGTGCCAGCAGCTTAAGGAGGGCAGATACGCAGTATTTT. V is TRBV7-3 and J is TRBJ2-3; D is perhaps TRBD2 (6 bases). Germline lookup yields CDR1 SGHTA and CDR2 FQGTGA. Trimming left V 1 base short and J 4 bases short, with 6 bases between. The CDR3 has 13 residues.

The CDR3 DNA follows: TGTGCCAGCTCGAGGGGAAGCGGGCAGCCCCAGCATTTT. Protein: CASSRGSGQPQHF. The genes are TRBV19 and TRBJ1-5, with D possibly TRBD1 on 5 matching bases. Trimming stripped 9 bases from V and 7 bases from J, with 16 bases between. The CDR3 has 13 residues. CDR1 is LNHDA and CDR2 is SQIVND in the germline V gene (reference sequence).

This chain links TRBV7-6 with TRBJ1-5, with TRBD1 as a possible D gene (5 bases). CDR1 and CDR2 (germline): SGHVS, FNYEAQ. The ends were cut back, 5 bases at V and 4 bases at J, with 9 bases in the middle. The CDR3 has 13 amino acids. The CDR3 region has the DNA TGTGCCAGCAGCACCCGACAGAATCAGCCCCAGCATTTT. Protein sequence: CASSTRQNQPQHF.

The V gene is TRBV10-3, the J gene TRBJ2-2, with D perhaps matching TRBD2 (6 bases). In germline, CDR1 is ENHRY, CDR2 SYGVKD. Trimming cost V 3 bases and J 5 bases, with 13 bases left between them. The length of the CDR3 is 15 residues. CDR3 in DNA: TGTGCCATCAGTGATGCCGGGAGCGGGACCGGGGAGCTGTTTTTT. Translation gives CAISDAGSGTGELFF.

The chain carries TRBV5-1 and TRBJ2-5; 9 bases fit TRBD1. Losses at the gene ends were 3 bases for V and 3 bases for J; bases not matched to a gene: 6. Germline V lookup: CDR1 SGHRS, CDR2 YFSETQ. This CDR3 comprises 15 residues. The chain's CDR3 is CASSWGRQGEETQYF. CDR3 DNA sequence: TGCGCCAGCAGCTGGGGGAGACAGGGGGAAGAGACCCAGTACTTC.

The V call is TRBV6-1, the J call TRBJ2-2, with 7 positions matching TRBD2. V dropped 2 bases and J dropped 7; count of bases not matched to a gene: 16. CDR1 is MNHNS and CDR2 is SASEGT in the germline V gene. This CDR3 contains 18 residues. CDR3 sequence: CASSESLAVTSYVGELFF. CDR3 coding DNA: TGTGCCAGCAGTGAATCCCTGGCAGTGACTAGCTACGTCGGGGAGCTGTTTTTT.